This is a list of T cell receptor beta chains from one sample in a study of shared clonotypes between healthy human individuals. The protocol was immunoSEQ multiplex PCR, while the TCRdb copy is restricted to in-frame clones and leaves out a portion. Of 2 million to 2.5 million clones in the sample, under 95% were seen once. Sequences were obtained from naive CD4+ T cells from PBMCs. These receptors were taken from a man between 18 and 29 years old in good health. Some clones in this sample may be carry-over from other donors' samples. Both conserved end residues are part of each CDR3. The order of the fields is D gene, J gene, CDR3 length, clone size, V gene, CDR3 protein, CDR3 DNA. The D gene is left open where the match is weak. Size is stated for part of the rows, as once, few or many counts, or as a class when the clone is expanded.

- TRBJ2-2 14 - TRBV6-5 CASSSLQGAGELFF TGTGCCAGCAGTTCACTACAAGGGGCCGGGGAGCTGTTTTTT
TRBD2 TRBJ2-3 13 - TRBV11-2 CASSFGGTDTQYF TGTGCCAGCAGCTTCGGGGGGACGGATACGCAGTATTTT
TRBD2 TRBJ2-1 16 - TRBV9 CASSNRRTSGFNEQFF TGTGCCAGCAGCAACCGCAGGACTAGCGGGTTCAATGAGCAGTTCTTC
TRBD2 TRBJ2-3 14 - TRBV6-6 CASSLSGSADTQYF TGTGCCAGCAGTCTTAGCGGGAGTGCGGATACGCAGTATTTT
- TRBJ1-1 13 - TRBV11-2 CASSLRPNTEAFF TGTGCCAGCAGCTTGAGACCGAACACTGAAGCTTTCTTT
- TRBJ2-5 14 - TRBV6-5 CASSADSGLVTQYF TGTGCCAGCAGTGCAGATAGCGGTCTCGTGACCCAGTACTTC
- TRBJ2-7 16 - TRBV10-1 CASSVNRDSSVYEQYF TGCGCCAGCAGTGTGAACCGGGACTCATCAGTCTACGAGCAGTACTTC
TRBD1 TRBJ2-3 12 - TRBV29-1 CSVGQVGDTQYF TGCAGCGTGGGACAGGTAGGGGATACGCAGTATTTT
TRBD1 TRBJ1-4 15 - TRBV5-1 CASSLVGQGNEKLFF TGCGCCAGCAGCTTGGTAGGACAGGGGAACGAAAAACTGTTTTTT
- TRBJ1-2 13 - TRBV7-2 CASSLAGGYGYTF TGTGCCAGCAGCTTAGCAGGGGGCTATGGCTACACCTTC
- TRBJ2-1 14 - TRBV29-1 CSVATASSYNEQFF TGCAGCGTTGCTACGGCGAGCTCCTACAATGAGCAGTTCTTC
- TRBJ2-5 13 - TRBV28 CASSTGIRETQYF TGTGCCAGCAGTACAGGGATAAGGGAGACCCAGTACTTC
- TRBJ1-2 13 - TRBV2 CASSEQTLYGYTF TGTGCCAGCAGTGAACAGACTTTGTATGGCTACACCTTC
- TRBJ2-3 15 - TRBV7-8 CASSLAGPSTDTQYF TGTGCCAGCAGCTTAGCGGGGCCTAGCACAGATACGCAGTATTTT
- TRBJ2-7 17 - TRBV7-2 CASSFGGPSGSSYEQYF TGTGCCAGCAGCTTCGGGGGGCCTAGCGGCAGCTCCTACGAGCAGTACTTC
- TRBJ1-1 14 - TRBV4-1 CASSQGTSNTEAFF TGCGCCAGCAGCCAAGGGACATCCAACACTGAAGCTTTCTTT
- TRBJ2-7 16 - TRBV5-1 CASSPVPRVSSYEQYF TGCGCCAGCAGCCCCGTTCCCCGCGTGAGCTCCTACGAGCAGTACTTC
- TRBJ1-2 14 - TRBV19 CASSSQGPIYGYTF TGTGCCAGTAGTTCACAGGGACCGATCTATGGCTACACCTTC
TRBD2 TRBJ2-5 16 - TRBV6-1 CASSDERERPPETQYF TGTGCCAGCAGTGACGAGCGGGAGCGGCCCCCAGAGACCCAGTACTTC
TRBD1 TRBJ2-5 15 - TRBV5-8 CASSAGTGLKETQYF TGTGCCAGCAGCGCCGGGACAGGGCTTAAAGAGACCCAGTACTTC
TRBD2 TRBJ2-7 15 - TRBV5-1 CASSILAGVGNEQYF TGCGCCAGCAGCATCCTAGCGGGAGTAGGTAACGAGCAGTACTTC
- TRBJ2-5 15 - TRBV10-3 CAISEPKGGQETQYF TGTGCCATCAGTGAACCGAAGGGTGGCCAAGAGACCCAGTACTTC
- TRBJ2-7 14 - TRBV7-3 CASSPGAGSAEQYF TGTGCCAGCAGCCCCGGGGCCGGTAGCGCCGAGCAGTACTTC
- TRBJ2-3 15 - TRBV2 CASSSEGAGGDTQYF TGTGCCAGCTCCTCGGAAGGGGCCGGGGGAGATACGCAGTATTTT
TRBD1 TRBJ2-5 15 - TRBV7-2 CASSRGTGVQETQYF TGTGCCAGCAGCCGCGGGACAGGGGTACAAGAGACCCAGTACTTC
- TRBJ1-1 14 - TRBV2 CASSGGIMNTEAFF TGTGCCAGCAGCGGAGGCATAATGAACACTGAAGCTTTCTTT
TRBD2 TRBJ2-1 21 - TRBV9 CASSVSPQSNPLAISYNEQFF TGTGCCAGCAGCGTAAGCCCCCAAAGTAACCCACTAGCGATCTCCTACAATGAGCAGTTCTTC
TRBD1 TRBJ1-1 14 - TRBV28 CASSGGQINTEAFF TGTGCCAGCAGTGGGGGACAGATAAACACTGAAGCTTTCTTT
TRBD2 TRBJ2-3 16 - TRBV9 CASSLGTSGRADTQYF TGTGCCAGCAGCCTGGGGACTAGCGGGAGAGCAGATACGCAGTATTTT
- TRBJ2-3 14 - TRBV9 CASSALTSTDTQYF TGTGCCAGCAGCGCCCTGACATCCACAGATACGCAGTATTTT
- TRBJ2-7 13 once TRBV28 CASSLSSPAEQYF TGTGCCAGCAGTCTATCCTCACCGGCGGAGCAGTACTTC
TRBD1 TRBJ1-4 16 - TRBV6-6 CASSSFPGTENEKLFF TGTGCCAGCAGTTCGTTTCCCGGGACAGAAAATGAAAAACTGTTTTTT
TRBD2 TRBJ2-1 15 - TRBV2 CASSLTSGRGYEQFF TGTGCCAGCAGCCTGACTAGCGGGAGGGGATATGAGCAGTTCTTC
TRBD1 TRBJ1-2 16 once TRBV27 CASRRQGTVGNYGYTF TGTGCCAGCAGGAGACAGGGAACCGTCGGTAACTATGGCTACACCTTC
TRBD2 TRBJ2-1 15 - TRBV18 CASSPTSGTYNEQFF TGTGCCAGCTCGCCAACTAGCGGGACTTACAATGAGCAGTTCTTC
- TRBJ2-1 17 - TRBV5-5 CASSPGPPDRSPSEQFF TGTGCCAGCAGTCCCGGGCCGCCGGACCGTTCCCCCAGTGAGCAGTTCTTC
- TRBJ2-7 13 - TRBV27 CASSFDRGYEQYF TGTGCCAGCAGTTTCGACCGGGGCTACGAGCAGTACTTC
- TRBJ2-2 16 - TRBV28 CASSLGGTGDTGELFF TGTGCCAGCAGTTTAGGGGGGACCGGGGACACCGGGGAGCTGTTTTTT
TRBD1 TRBJ1-3 16 once TRBV7-3 CASSPTGGPVGNTIYF TGTGCCAGCAGCCCCACAGGGGGTCCCGTTGGAAACACCATATATTTT
- TRBJ1-4 19 - TRBV4-1 CASSPRTAKGPRGNEKLFF TGCGCCAGCAGCCCCCGGACAGCCAAAGGGCCTCGGGGCAATGAAAAACTGTTTTTT
TRBD1 TRBJ2-3 16 - TRBV5-6 CASSQIGGPSPDTQYF TGTGCCAGCAGCCAAATAGGGGGCCCATCCCCAGATACGCAGTATTTT
TRBD1 TRBJ1-3 13 - TRBV25-1 CATTGTGGNTIYF TGTGCCACAACCGGGACAGGAGGAAACACCATATATTTT
TRBD2 TRBJ2-7 15 - TRBV6-1 CASSEEGGSSYEQYF TGTGCCAGCAGTGAAGAGGGCGGGAGCTCCTACGAGCAGTACTTC
- TRBJ1-2 14 - TRBV18 CASSPPDNTDGYTF TGTGCCAGCTCACCCCCGGATAACACGGATGGCTACACCTTC
- TRBJ1-2 14 - TRBV4-1 CASSQVGGGYGYTF TGCGCCAGCAGCCAAGTAGGGGGGGGCTATGGCTACACCTTC
- TRBJ1-1 13 few TRBV5-1 CASSPGRDTEAFF TGCGCCAGCAGTCCCGGACGTGACACTGAAGCTTTCTTT
- TRBJ2-5 15 - TRBV28 CASSPPGTARETQYF TGTGCCAGCAGTCCCCCGGGAACGGCGAGGGAGACCCAGTACTTC
- TRBJ1-3 16 few TRBV28 CASSSPTASSGNTIYF TGTGCCAGCAGTTCCCCTACAGCCTCCTCTGGAAACACCATATATTTT
TRBD2 TRBJ2-2 15 - TRBV18 CASSPGLDRTGELFF TGTGCCAGCTCACCCGGACTAGATCGCACCGGGGAGCTGTTTTTT
TRBD2 TRBJ2-2 16 - TRBV9 CASSVGTSANTGELFF TGTGCCAGCAGCGTAGGGACTAGCGCGAACACCGGGGAGCTGTTTTTT
- TRBJ2-3 14 few TRBV5-1 CASSLGGVTDTQYF TGCGCCAGCAGCTTGGGGGGCGTAACAGATACGCAGTATTTT
TRBD2 TRBJ2-1 16 - TRBV9 CASSVALAGGGDEQFF TGTGCCAGCAGCGTAGCCCTAGCGGGAGGAGGCGATGAGCAGTTCTTC
TRBD1 TRBJ1-1 14 - TRBV6-1 CASSKQGVGTEAFF TGTGCCAGCAGTAAACAGGGGGTTGGCACTGAAGCTTTCTTT
TRBD2 TRBJ2-5 16 once TRBV7-8 CASSLTRLAGRETQYF TGTGCCAGCAGCCTCACCCGACTAGCGGGACGGGAGACCCAGTACTTC
- TRBJ1-3 12 - TRBV10-3 CACGSSGNTIYF TGTGCGTGTGGATCATCTGGAAACACCATATATTTT